This T cell receptor beta chain appears in the sequencing data of a study of blood T cell repertoires in COVID-19. This CDR3 has 13 residues. Germline-derived CDR1 and CDR2 are MDHEN and SYDVKM. The V gene end was trimmed by 8 bases and the J gene end by 4 bases; junction bases not matched to a gene: 5. Clones were read by immunoSEQ multiplex PCR, and TCRdb kept only the in-frame ones, dropping some. Here the sample spans about 280,000 clones, over 75% being singletons. The sequence came from a human donor in a cohort sampled during active COVID-19. J is TRBJ2-1 and V is TRBV28; the match to TRBD2 covers 7 bases. Sequencing used peripheral blood. CDR3 protein: CASGLGMYNEQFF. In nucleotides, the CDR3 is TGTGCCAGCGGACTAGGGATGTACAATGAGCAGTTCTTC. The variable domain in full, with the rest retrieved from reference TRBV28 and TRBJ2-1, is DVKVTQSSRYLVKRTGEKVFLECVQDMDHENMFWYRQDPGLGLRLIYFSYDVKMKEKGDIPEGYSVSREKKERFSLILESASTNQTSMYLCASGLGMYNEQFFGPGTRLTVL.